The rows below give T cell receptor beta chains drawn from one sample of a study of Ad26.COV2.S vaccination and SARS-CoV-2 variants. Clones were read by immunoSEQ multiplex PCR, and TCRdb kept only the in-frame ones, dropping some. Of over 90,000 clones listed, 80% are singletons. The sample here was peripheral blood, taken after recovery from COVID-19. These receptors came from a human donor who had recovered from COVID-19. Each CDR3 is given with its conserved first and last residue. Each record gives: D gene, clone size, CDR3 length, V gene, J gene, CDR3 protein, CDR3 DNA. A D gene is named only where the DNA matches it firmly. A clone size is listed for some rows: how often the clone was seen (once, few, many), or a class if it is expanded.

>TRBD2|once|16|TRBV7-9|TRBJ2-1
CASSARLAGAYNEQFF
TGTGCCAGCAGCGCGCGACTAGCGGGGGCCTACAATGAGCAGTTCTTC
>NA|NA|15|TRBV7-2|TRBJ2-1
CASSLAPGDYNEQFF
TGTGCCAGCAGCTTAGCCCCTGGGGATTACAATGAGCAGTTCTTC
>NA|NA|11|TRBV18|TRBJ2-1
CASSRTEEQFF
TGTGCCAGCTCACGGACAGAAGAGCAGTTCTTC
>TRBD1|NA|15|TRBV11-1|TRBJ2-7
CASSFRQGEINEQYF
TGTGCCAGCAGCTTCCGACAGGGGGAGATCAACGAGCAGTACTTC
>TRBD2|NA|15|TRBV9|TRBJ2-1
CASSTLAGFYNEQFF
TGTGCCAGCAGCACACTAGCGGGATTCTACAATGAGCAGTTCTTC
>NA|NA|14|TRBV3-1/TRBV3-2|TRBJ1-1
CASRATDKNTEAFF
TGTGCCAGCAGGGCGACAGACAAGAACACTGAAGCTTTCTTT
>NA|few|13|TRBV5-1|TRBJ1-2
CASSPAGSYGYTF
TGCGCCAGCAGCCCCGCGGGGAGCTATGGCTACACCTTC
>NA|NA|15|TRBV19|TRBJ1-5
CASSIGTSHNQPQHF
TGTGCCAGTAGTATCGGGACAAGTCACAATCAGCCCCAGCATTTT
>NA|NA|15|TRBV7-9|TRBJ2-2
CASSPPALNTGELFF
TGTGCCAGCAGCCCTCCAGCGTTGAACACCGGGGAGCTGTTTTTT
>TRBD1|NA|18|TRBV24-1|TRBJ2-2
CATSDFPPGQGNTGELFF
TGTGCCACCAGTGATTTCCCTCCGGGACAGGGGAACACCGGGGAGCTGTTTTTT
>NA|NA|12|TRBV20-1|TRBJ2-5
CSASNLVGTQYF
TGCAGTGCTAGTAACCTCGTCGGAACCCAGTACTTC
>NA|NA|16|TRBV7-9|TRBJ1-1
CASSRRSALMNTEAFF
TGTGCCAGCAGCCGGAGGAGTGCACTTATGAACACTGAAGCTTTCTTT
>NA|NA|12|TRBV6-6|TRBJ2-2
CASIRLGGELFF
TGTGCCAGCATCAGGCTGGGAGGGGAGCTGTTTTTT
>TRBD2|NA|14|TRBV7-2|TRBJ2-7
CASILVGEGYEQYF
TGTGCCAGCATCCTCGTCGGGGAGGGATACGAGCAGTACTTC
>NA|few|14|TRBV6-5|TRBJ2-7
CASSRTSSYYEQYF
TGTGCCAGCAGTAGGACCTCAAGTTATTACGAGCAGTACTTC
>NA|NA|12|TRBV7-9|TRBJ1-2
CASSLLDYGYTF
TGTGCCAGCAGCTTATTAGACTATGGCTACACCTTC
>TRBD1|NA|15|TRBV5-1|TRBJ2-7
CASSSPGTGTYEQYF
TGCGCCAGCAGCTCCCCCGGGACAGGGACCTACGAGCAGTACTTC
>TRBD1|NA|14|TRBV5-1|TRBJ1-1
CASSSHRGLTEAFF
TGCGCCAGCAGCAGCCACAGGGGTCTCACTGAAGCTTTCTTT
>TRBD1|NA|16|TRBV7-2|TRBJ2-4
CASSLASQGAKNIQYF
TGTGCCAGCAGCTTAGCGTCACAGGGGGCCAAAAACATTCAGTACTTC
>NA|NA|14|TRBV2|TRBJ1-4
CASSPRVVGEKLFF
TGTGCCAGCAGCCCCAGGGTAGTGGGTGAAAAACTGTTTTTT
>NA|NA|15|TRBV6-5|TRBJ1-5
CASSYSGPPETPQHF
TGTGCCAGCAGTTACTCAGGTCCCCCCGAAACGCCCCAGCATTTT
>NA|NA|11|TRBV6-5|TRBJ1-1
CASRMNTEAFF
TGTGCCAGCAGAATGAACACTGAAGCTTTCTTT
>NA|NA|19|TRBV15|TRBJ2-3
CATSREGAGGGRSADTQYF
TGTGCCACCAGCAGAGAGGGGGCTGGAGGGGGCCGGAGCGCAGATACGCAGTATTTT
>NA|few|12|TRBV11-2|TRBJ2-7
CASSRQPYEQYF
TGTGCCAGCAGTAGGCAGCCCTACGAGCAGTACTTC
>NA|NA|12|TRBV27|TRBJ1-3
CASSGQGNTIYF
TGTGCCAGCAGCGGACAGGGAAACACCATATATTTT
>NA|NA|15|TRBV27|TRBJ2-7
CASRSGTLASYEQYF
TGTGCCAGCAGATCCGGGACACTCGCGTCCTACGAGCAGTACTTC
>NA|NA|12|TRBV5-4|TRBJ1-2
CASSLDEYGYTF
TGTGCCAGCAGCTTGGACGAATATGGCTACACCTTC
>TRBD1|NA|17|TRBV7-9|TRBJ1-1
CASEKPLQGARDTEAFF
TGTGCCAGCGAAAAACCCTTACAGGGGGCGAGGGACACTGAAGCTTTCTTT
>TRBD1|NA|19|TRBV3-1/TRBV3-2|TRBJ1-2
CASSQDGGQGALGNYGYTF
TGTGCCAGCAGCCAAGATGGGGGGCAGGGGGCTTTAGGAAACTATGGCTACACCTTC
>TRBD1|NA|18|TRBV5-6|TRBJ2-5
CASRATQLDRGLRETQYF
TGTGCCAGCAGGGCCACCCAACTGGACAGGGGGCTGCGAGAGACCCAGTACTTC
>TRBD1|NA|15|TRBV5-1|TRBJ1-4
CASSKDRGIAEKLFF
TGCGCCAGCAGCAAGGACAGGGGGATTGCTGAAAAACTGTTTTTT
>NA|NA|14|TRBV5-1|TRBJ1-3
CASGQGTSGNTIYF
TGCGCCAGCGGACAAGGGACGAGTGGAAACACCATATATTTT
>TRBD1|few|17|TRBV28|TRBJ1-3
CASRGRTGIRSGNTIYF
TGTGCCAGCCGGGGAAGGACAGGGATCCGCTCTGGAAACACCATATATTTT
>NA|NA|11|TRBV20-1|TRBJ1-2
CSAMGNYGYTF
TGCAGTGCGATGGGTAACTATGGCTACACCTTC
>NA|NA|12|TRBV3-1/TRBV3-2|TRBJ1-1
CASRSGVTEAFF
TGTGCCAGCAGATCAGGCGTCACTGAAGCTTTCTTT
>NA|NA|14|TRBV19|TRBJ1-6
CASSKLSLNSPLHF
TGTGCCAGTAGTAAACTTTCGCTGAATTCACCCCTCCACTTT
>NA|NA|13|TRBV3-1/TRBV3-2|TRBJ1-2
CASSQDRVYGYTF
TGTGCCAGCAGCCAAGACAGGGTCTATGGCTACACCTTC
>TRBD1|NA|15|TRBV4-1|TRBJ2-3
CASRGTGASPDTQYF
TGCGCCAGCAGGGGGACAGGGGCCAGCCCAGATACGCAGTATTTT
>NA|NA|15|TRBV7-9|TRBJ1-5
CASSLGQVSNQPQHF
TGTGCCAGCAGCCTAGGGCAGGTTAGCAATCAGCCCCAGCATTTT
>NA|NA|16|TRBV3-1/TRBV3-2|TRBJ1-2
CASSQDGGPGDNGYTF
TGTGCCAGCAGCCAAGATGGAGGTCCAGGGGATAATGGCTACACCTTC
>NA|NA|15|TRBV7-9|TRBJ2-2
CASSLRGSSTGELFF
TGTGCCAGCAGCTTGAGGGGATCGTCCACCGGGGAGCTGTTTTTT
>NA|NA|15|TRBV7-2|TRBJ2-2
CASSSTGRDTGELFF
TGTGCCAGCAGCTCTACCGGCCGGGACACCGGGGAGCTGTTTTTT
>NA|NA|15|TRBV14|TRBJ2-1
CASSPGRRGHNEQFF
TGTGCCAGCAGCCCAGGCCGAAGGGGCCACAATGAGCAGTTCTTC
>NA|few|13|TRBV4-3|TRBJ1-1
CASSQSMPGLTFF
TGCGCCAGCAGCCAATCCATGCCAGGGCTGACTTTCTTT
>TRBD1|NA|15|TRBV27|TRBJ2-1
CASSLRTGVGNKQFF
TGTGCCAGCAGTTTAAGGACAGGGGTCGGCAATAAGCAGTTCTTC
>TRBD1|NA|19|TRBV19|TRBJ1-6
CASSIEGQTGVAYNSPLHF
TGTGCCAGTAGTATAGAGGGACAAACAGGGGTCGCCTATAATTCACCCCTCCACTTT
>TRBD2|NA|17|TRBV28|TRBJ2-3
CASSSRIGLAFADTQYF
TGTGCCAGCAGTTCCCGGATCGGACTAGCGTTCGCCGATACGCAGTATTTT
>NA|NA|14|TRBV6-2/TRBV6-3|TRBJ2-7
CASSYVGGPYEQYF
TGTGCCAGCAGTTACGTTGGGGGGCCTTACGAGCAGTACTTC
>NA|NA|13|TRBV5-1|TRBJ2-1
CASSLYFEGEQFF
TGCGCCAGCAGCTTGTACTTTGAGGGTGAGCAGTTCTTC
>NA|NA|13|TRBV28|TRBJ1-2
CASTVTLRAGYTF
TGTGCCAGCACCGTAACCTTGAGGGCTGGCTACACCTTC
>NA|few|17|TRBV7-3|TRBJ2-2
CASSLTPDSSNTGELFF
TGTGCCAGCAGCTTAACTCCAGACAGTTCGAACACCGGGGAGCTGTTTTTT